Shown below are 29 T cell receptor beta chains from a single sample sequenced in a study of T cells after yellow fever vaccination (dated by TCRdb to about 2019). The receptor library was made with 5' RACE. Sequenced using an Illumina NovaSeq 6000. In-frame beta chains were kept once TCRdb had trimmed the public reads at Q25 with fastp and called clones with MiXCR. Records with the same CDR3 protein are collapsed into one entry carrying the most frequent genes and DNA. Across this sample there are over 300,000 distinct CDR3 sequences, with roughly 4% seen only once. The top ten clones comprise around 20% of the sample. In the paper's terms, the treatment or condition label means: live attenuated yellow fever vaccine strain. Sequencing used PBMCs, obtained on the day of the yellow fever booster vaccination. These receptors originate from a man between 18 and 35 years old who received the YFV17D yellow fever vaccine.

Many counts were recorded for this clonotype. This chain connects TRBV7-6 to TRBJ2-1; TRBD2 aligns across 7 bases. J lost 2 bases, V lost 1 base, and 2 bases had no gene match. The CDR3 contains 15 residues. Per the germline V gene, CDR1 is SGHVS and CDR2 is FNYEAQ. The CDR3 DNA reads TGTGCCAGCAGCTTAGTTCGGGGGGCCTACAATGAGCAGTTCTTC. This encodes CASSLVRGAYNEQFF.

This chain uses TRBV12-3 or TRBV12-4 with TRBJ2-1; TRBD1 agrees at 8 bases. This CDR3 spans 15 amino acids. Trimming removed 6 bases from V and 5 bases from J; junction bases left unmatched: 9. The CDR3 reads CASSMGQAFDNEQFF. CDR3 DNA sequence: TGTGCCAGCAGCATGGGACAGGCTTTCGACAATGAGCAGTTCTTC.

The table lists this clonotype with a few counts. The chain couples TRBV20-1 to TRBJ2-6, with 11 bases aligning to TRBD1. CDR1 and CDR2 (germline): DFQATT, SNEGSKA (reference sequence). The CDR3 runs to 15 residues. The ends lost 4 bases at V and 2 bases at J; junction bases unmatched: 1. Here the CDR3 DNA reads TGCAGTGCTATGGACAGGGGGCCTGGGGCCAACGTCCTGACTTTC. The encoded protein is CSAMDRGPGANVLTF.

This clonotype was observed many times. V gene TRBV6-4 combines with J gene TRBJ2-2; 7 nucleotides align to TRBD2. CDR3 length: 13 amino acids. Trimming took 5 bases from V and 3 from J; bases not matched to a gene: 0. Germline lookup yields CDR1 MRHNA and CDR2 SNTAGT. This CDR3 is CASSSGDTGELFF. For the CDR3, the DNA is TGTGCCAGCAGTAGCGGGGACACCGGGGAGCTGTTTTTT.

This clonotype was seen repeatedly, ten times or more. The chain uses TRBV5-4 and TRBJ2-2, with D possibly being TRBD1 (7 bases). The germline V gene has CDR1 SGHNT and CDR2 YYREEE (reference sequence). V lost 0 bases and J 8 bases, leaving 17 bases between the germline ends. The CDR3 runs to 16 residues. CDR3: CASSLDPTGAGGELFF. The CDR3 DNA is TGTGCCAGCAGCTTGGACCCCACAGGGGCGGGAGGGGAGCTGTTTTTT.

This clonotype was detected many times. CDR3 region: CSARDLGRGPYYDEQFF. The CDR3 DNA follows: TGCAGTGCTAGAGATCTGGGGCGGGGGCCCTATTACGATGAGCAGTTCTTC. This rearrangement joins TRBV20-1 to TRBJ2-1; maybe TRBD2 (7 bases). This CDR3 spans 17 amino acids. With 0 bases removed from V and 8 bases from J, the gap between germline ends came to 23 bases. The germline gives CDR1 DFQATT, CDR2 SNEGSKA (reference sequence).

This clonotype appeared many times. CDR3 in DNA: TGTGCCAGCAAAAGGGTGGGGGAGTTCTTCAATGAGCAGTTCTTC. Translation: CASKRVGEFFNEQFF. The rearrangement uses TRBV7-9 and TRBJ2-1; perhaps D is TRBD1 or TRBD2 (5 bases each). This CDR3 region has 15 residues. V dropped 7 bases and J dropped 6 bases, with 19 bases sitting between them. Germline CDR1 SEHNR, CDR2 FQNEAQ (reference sequence).

This clonotype appeared many times. V usage is TRBV5-6 and J usage is TRBJ2-2; D tentatively fits TRBD1 or TRBD2 (6 bases each). The CDR3 spans 20 residues. Trimming took off 0 bases at V and 0 bases at J, with 21 bases between the two ends. Germline values: CDR1 SGHDT, CDR2 YYEEEE. CDR3 DNA sequence: TGTGCCAGCAGCTTGGTAGGGGGGCAGGGATACCTCGCGAACACCGGGGAGCTGTTTTTT. Translating gives CASSLVGGQGYLANTGELFF.

This clonotype was detected only a few times. The chain recombines TRBV4-1 with TRBJ1-3; D unresolved. Germline loops: CDR1 MGHRA, CDR2 YSYEKL. The length of the CDR3 is 15 residues. The V and J ends lost 3 bases and 0 bases respectively, with 9 bases between them. The chain's CDR3 is CASSQWTGSGNTIYF. The CDR3 bases are TGCGCCAGCAGCCAGTGGACTGGCTCTGGAAACACCATATATTTT.

Ten or more counts support this clonotype. This chain uses TRBV20-1 with TRBJ1-2; 7 bases align to TRBD1. Trimming cost V 6 bases and J 4 bases; bases outside gene matches: 8. The CDR3 is 13 amino acids. Germline lookup yields CDR1 DFQATT and CDR2 SNEGSKA (reference sequence). CDR3 DNA: TGCAGTGCGGACCGCCGGGACAGCTATGGCTACACCTTC. It translates to CSADRRDSYGYTF.

This clonotype was seen a handful of times. The gene calls are TRBV7-2 and TRBJ2-3, with D perhaps matching TRBD1 or TRBD2 (7 bases each). Germline CDR1 and CDR2: SGHTA and FQGNSA. V was pared by 5 bases and J by 6 bases, with 12 bases between. This CDR3 contains 13 residues. The CDR3 DNA reads as TGTGCCAGCAGCCCCCAGGGGGGGGATACGCAGTATTTT. Translated, it gives CASSPQGGDTQYF.

This clonotype was seen only a few times. The chain combines TRBV5-4 with TRBJ1-1; D gene uncertain. Germline lookup yields CDR1 SGHNT and CDR2 YYREEE (reference sequence). The CDR3 contains 11 residues. With 6 bases removed from V and 6 bases from J, the gap between germline ends came to 9 bases. The CDR3, as DNA: TGTGCCAGCAACAGCTTATCTGAAGCTTTCTTT. Translation gives CASNSLSEAFF. Filled out from reference TRBV5-4 and TRBJ1-1, the complete variable domain reads ETGVTQSPTHLIKTRGQQVTLRCSSQSGHNTVSWYQQALGQGPQFIFQYYREEENGRGNFPPRFSGLQFPNYSSELNVNALELDDSALYLCASNSLSEAFFGQGTRLTVV.

This clonotype appeared a few times. The genes are TRBV11-1 and TRBJ2-3; D gene ambiguous. Per germline, CDR1 SGHAT and CDR2 FQDESV (reference sequence). Trimming cost V 6 bases and J 1 base, with 5 bases left between them. This CDR3 comprises 12 residues. CDR3 protein: CASRDGTDTQYF. CDR3 nucleotide sequence: TGTGCCAGCAGGGACGGCACAGATACGCAGTATTTT. Complete variable domain (other parts from reference TRBV11-1 and TRBJ2-3): EAEVAQSPRYKITEKSQAVAFWCDPISGHATLYWYRQILGQGPELLVQFQDESVVDDSQLPKDRFSAERLKGVDSTLKIQPAELGDSAMYLCASRDGTDTQYFGPGTRLTVL.

This clonotype was counted between two and nine times. The rearrangement uses TRBV4-3 and TRBJ1-1, with 7 bases lining up with TRBD1. Germline-derived CDR1 and CDR2 are LGHNA and YSLEER. CDR3 size: 15 residues. Trimming at V came to 3 bases and at J to 10 bases, leaving 14 bases not matched to a gene. The CDR3 protein is CASSHIRQGKYGAFF. The CDR3 DNA follows: TGCGCCAGCAGCCATATAAGACAGGGAAAGTACGGAGCTTTCTTT.

This clonotype was seen a handful of times. The chain employs TRBV27 and TRBJ2-3, with 10 bases aligning to TRBD2. Trimming at V came to 3 bases and at J to 4 bases, leaving 7 bases not matched to a gene. The CDR3 spans 16 residues. Per the germline V gene, CDR1 is MNHEY and CDR2 is SMNVEV (reference sequence). DNA of the CDR3: TGTGCCAGCAGTTTCGTGAGCGGGGGGGTTGCAGATACGCAGTATTTT. It codes for CASSFVSGGVADTQYF.

The sample holds many counts of this clonotype. The rearrangement joins TRBV5-5 to TRBJ2-7, with 9 bases aligning to TRBD1. This CDR3 has 16 residues. CDR1 is SGHKS, CDR2 YYEKEE, per germline (reference sequence). Trimming cost V 0 bases and J 1 base; bases outside gene matches: 5. In nucleotides, the CDR3 is TGTGCCAGCAGCTTGGATGTCGGGACAGGGTCCTACGAGCAGTACGTC. It is translated as CASSLDVGTGSYEQYV.

A few counts support this clonotype. The CDR3 nucleotides read TGTGCCAGCAGTTATGGGGCGGACGCCTACGAGCAGTACTTC. It codes for CASSYGADAYEQYF. This sequence joins TRBV6-5 and TRBJ2-7; D is perhaps TRBD1 (5 bases). This CDR3 region has 14 residues. The V gene lost 3 bases and the J gene lost 2 bases, with 11 bases spanning the gap. Germline V CDR1 and CDR2: MNHEY, SVGAGI.

The V call is TRBV29-1, the J call TRBJ2-1; 7 bases are a match to TRBD2. The germline CDR1 and CDR2 sequences are SQVTM and ANQGSEA. V gave up 7 bases and J gave up 13 bases; unmatched junction bases: 13. The CDR3 runs 12 residues. The CDR3 DNA reads TGCAGCGCGTGGGGGGAGGCGGGGGATCAGTTCTTC. It translates to CSAWGEAGDQFF.

This clonotype was found many times. V is TRBV4-1 and J is TRBJ2-3; 10 nucleotides agree with TRBD2. The length of the CDR3 is 17 residues. Unmatched junction bases numbered 11, after V lost 4 bases and J lost 4 bases. Per the germline V gene, CDR1 is MGHRA and CDR2 is YSYEKL. The CDR3 DNA follows: TGCGCCAGCAGCCCCTCCCCACTAGCGGGGACCTCAGATACGCAGTATTTT. Its protein product is CASSPSPLAGTSDTQYF.

The chain couples TRBV4-1 to TRBJ2-7; 7 bases are shared with TRBD1. The CDR3 has 17 amino acids. V was pared by 4 bases and J by 4 bases, with 16 bases of the junction left unmatched. Germline V gives CDR1 MGHRA, CDR2 YSYEKL. CDR3 DNA sequence: TGCGCCAGCAGCCGAACGACGATACAGGGGCTTTCGTACGAGCAGTACTTC. As protein: CASSRTTIQGLSYEQYF.

CDR3 loop: CASSEMGFGSGVAETQYF. CDR3 nucleotides: TGTGCCAGCAGTGAAATGGGGTTTGGTAGCGGGGTCGCCGAGACCCAGTACTTC. The J gene is TRBJ2-5, the V gene TRBV2; the match to TRBD2 covers 8 bases. Germline values: CDR1 SNHLY, CDR2 FYNNEI. There are 18 residues in the CDR3. The V segment lost 2 bases and the J segment 5 bases; nucleotides outside the gene matches: 16. The complete variable domain, with remaining parts taken from reference TRBV2 and TRBJ2-5, reads EPEVTQTPSHQVTQMGQEVILRCVPISNHLYFYWYRQILGQKVEFLVSFYNNEISEKSEIFDDQFSVERPDGSNFTLKIRSTKLEDSAMYFCASSEMGFGSGVAETQYFGPGTRLLVL.

This clonotype showed up many times. The CDR3 sequence is CASSLSGTTNEQFF. CDR3 bases: TGTGCCAGCAGCTTATCCGGGACTACCAATGAGCAGTTCTTC. The chain employs TRBV7-9 and TRBJ2-1, with 7 bases identical to TRBD2. Germline V lookup: CDR1 SEHNR, CDR2 FQNEAQ (reference sequence). The V segment lost 2 bases and the J segment 6 bases; nucleotides outside the gene matches: 4. CDR3 length: 14 amino acids.

This clonotype was detected ten times or more. J is TRBJ2-1 and V is TRBV4-2, with 7 bases fitting TRBD1. V lost 4 bases to trimming and J lost 9 bases; unmatched junction nucleotides: 15. The CDR3 consists of 16 residues. Germline V lookup: CDR1 LGHNA, CDR2 YNFKEQ. The CDR3 DNA reads TGTGCCAGCAGCCCCTCCCTCGGGCAGGGGGTGAGTGAGCAGTTCTTC. Translating it yields CASSPSLGQGVSEQFF.

This clonotype appeared many times. The chain joins TRBV15 to TRBJ2-5; D tentatively reads TRBD1 or TRBD2 (6 bases each). The germline V gene has CDR1 LNHNV and CDR2 YYDKDF (reference sequence). Deletions cut 3 bases from V and 5 bases from J, with 10 bases between. The CDR3 is 13 amino acids. The CDR3 DNA reads TGTGCCACCAGCAGTTTAGGGGGGGAGACCCAGTACTTC. Encoded protein: CATSSLGGETQYF.

This clonotype came up many times. The rearrangement links TRBV5-6 to TRBJ2-7; D unresolved. Germline assignment: CDR1 SGHDT and CDR2 YYEEEE. The CDR3 sequence is 13 residues long. V was shortened by 0 bases and J by 3 bases, with 7 bases between the two germline ends. CDR3 DNA sequence: TGTGCCAGCAGCTTGGACTCCTACTACGAGCAGTACGTC. This encodes CASSLDSYYEQYV.

This clonotype appeared a few times. V is TRBV4-3 and J is TRBJ2-3; no definite D call. V gave up 0 bases and J gave up 4 bases, with 11 bases separating them. The germline CDR1 and CDR2 sequences are LGHNA and YSLEER. This CDR3 contains 15 residues. This CDR3 reads CASSQDPSRADTQYF. The DNA of the CDR3 is TGCGCCAGCAGCCAAGATCCCTCTAGAGCAGATACGCAGTATTTT.

This clonotype appeared many times. The chain recombines TRBV27 with TRBJ2-1; tentatively, D is TRBD1 (7 bases). The V gene's germline CDR1 is MNHEY and CDR2 SMNVEV (reference sequence). This CDR3 comprises 15 residues. Trimming stripped 6 bases from V and 8 bases from J, with 20 bases between. The CDR3 is CASSLGGTDLYEQFF. Written as DNA, the CDR3 is TGTGCCAGCAGCCTCGGCGGGACAGACCTTTATGAGCAGTTCTTC.

This clonotype was seen many times. The chain couples TRBV5-1 to TRBJ2-6; perhaps TRBD2 as D (5 bases). The V and J ends lost 5 bases and 0 bases respectively, with 15 bases between them. CDR3 length equals 17 residues. Germline CDR1 is SGHRS and CDR2 is YFSETQ. The CDR3, as DNA: TGCGCCAGCAGGAGGGCGTCACTCCCCTCTGGGGCCAACGTCCTGACTTTC. It is translated as CASRRASLPSGANVLTF.

This clonotype was detected only a few times. This chain links TRBV20-1 with TRBJ1-2; D uncertain. Looked up from germline, CDR1 is DFQATT and CDR2 is SNEGSKA (reference sequence). The germline V and J ends were trimmed by 3 bases and 12 bases, with 11 bases remaining between them. The CDR3 sequence is 10 residues long. DNA of the CDR3: TGCAGTGCTAGGTCCCCCGGGAACACCTTC. It translates to CSARSPGNTF.